A single sample gave rise to the 18 T cell receptor beta chains below, sequenced in a study of T cell repertoires in cytomegalovirus infection. TCRdb re-analysed the reads in MiXCR, keeping a single row per CDR3 protein. The sample holds approximately 500,000 distinct CDR3 sequences, approximately 15% seen once. Source material: CD8+ T cells from PBMCs. These receptors all stem from a human donor in good health (CMV status not recorded). Some clones in this sample may be carry-over from other donors' samples.

This clonotype was recorded at least ten times. The chain has TRBV14 and TRBJ1-2; possibly TRBD1 for D (5 bases). Germline lookup yields CDR1 SGHDN and CDR2 FVKESK. The ends were cut back, 0 bases at V and 5 bases at J, with 13 bases in the middle. The CDR3 extends over 15 amino acids. CDR3 bases: TGTGCCAGCAGCCAAGAGACCCAGGGTGGGTATGGCTACACCTTC. It encodes CASSQETQGGYGYTF.

Only a few counts were recorded for this clonotype. The CDR3 is CASSGPGLEREQYF. In DNA, the CDR3 is TGTGCCAGCAGTGGTCCGGGACTAGAAAGGGAGCAGTACTTC. This chain uses TRBV28 with TRBJ2-7; TRBD2 matches 8 bases. The V gene end was trimmed by 5 bases and the J gene end by 7 bases; junction bases not matched to a gene: 10. From germline, CDR1 is MDHEN and CDR2 SYDVKM. The CDR3 is 14 amino acids.

This clonotype has a handful of counts. The chain couples TRBV19 to TRBJ1-1; 9 nucleotides match TRBD1. Germline V gene data show CDR1 as LNHDA and CDR2 as SQIVND (reference sequence). The CDR3 runs 17 residues. The trim removed 0 bases at V and 5 bases at J, leaving 10 bases unmatched. The CDR3, as DNA: TGTGCCAGTAGTATAGACAGGGACAGGGAGTCGGGGACTGAAGCTTTCTTT. Protein sequence: CASSIDRDRESGTEAFF. The variable domain in full, with the rest retrieved from reference TRBV19 and TRBJ1-1, is DGGITQSPKYLFRKEGQNVTLSCEQNLNHDAMYWYRQDPGQGLRLIYYSQIVNDFQKGDIAEGYSVSREKKESFPLTVTSAQKNPTAFYLCASSIDRDRESGTEAFFGQGTRLTVV.

This clonotype was detected only a few times. V gene TRBV2 combines with J gene TRBJ1-2; tentative D call: TRBD1 (5 bases). This CDR3 has 15 residues. CDR1 is SNHLY and CDR2 is FYNNEI in the germline V gene. The V end was cut by 3 bases, the J end by 2 bases, with 13 bases between. The CDR3 DNA follows: TGTGCCAGCAGTGAGGGGGAAGGAAAAAACTATGGCTACACCTTC. Protein: CASSEGEGKNYGYTF.

The V gene is TRBV2, the J gene TRBJ2-1; possible D gene TRBD1, 6 bases. Trimming stripped 1 base from V and 3 bases from J, with 13 bases between. The CDR3 runs 16 residues. The germline CDR1 and CDR2 sequences are SNHLY and FYNNEI. CDR3 DNA sequence: TGTGCCAGCAGTGAAGAGGGGGTACAGATCTACAATGAGCAGTTCTTC. Amino acid sequence: CASSEEGVQIYNEQFF.

This clonotype was seen at least ten times. The chain uses TRBV7-9 and TRBJ2-3; maybe TRBD1 (6 bases). In germline, CDR1 is SEHNR, CDR2 FQNEAQ (reference sequence). This CDR3 comprises 16 residues. Trimming left V 2 bases short and J 7 bases short, with 19 bases between. CDR3 loop: CASSLIGVPGANTQYF. The CDR3 DNA reads TGTGCCAGCAGCTTAATCGGAGTCCCAGGGGCAAATACGCAGTATTTT.

This clonotype came up many times. The chain employs TRBV6-1 and TRBJ2-6; TRBD2 aligns across 8 bases. The germline gives CDR1 MNHNS, CDR2 SASEGT. J was trimmed by 2 bases and V by 6 bases; bases with no gene match: 3. This CDR3 contains 15 residues. CDR3 protein: CASRQRGTGANVLTF. CDR3 bases: TGTGCCAGCAGACAGCGGGGGACTGGGGCCAACGTCCTGACTTTC.

This clonotype was seen ten or more times. The chain carries TRBV10-3 and TRBJ2-3, with 7 bases identical to TRBD1. Losses at the gene ends were 3 bases for V and 6 bases for J; bases not matched to a gene: 12. The CDR3 sequence is 16 residues long. Per the germline V gene, CDR1 is ENHRY and CDR2 is SYGVKD. CDR3 sequence: CAISETGVSPGDTQYF. The CDR3, as DNA: TGTGCCATCAGTGAAACAGGGGTTTCTCCAGGGGATACGCAGTATTTT.

This clonotype has more than one count but fewer than ten. J is TRBJ1-2 and V is TRBV2, with a tentative D call TRBD1 (6 bases). V lost 2 bases and J 0 bases, leaving 13 bases between the germline ends. The CDR3 sequence is 16 residues long. Germline V gives CDR1 SNHLY, CDR2 FYNNEI. In DNA form, the CDR3 reads TGTGCCAGCAGTGAAAGGAGCAGGGGAGCTAACTATGGCTACACCTTC. It yields the protein CASSERSRGANYGYTF.

This clonotype was seen many times. The chain combines TRBV12-5 with TRBJ1-2; D might be TRBD1 (6 bases). Germline CDR1 LGHNT, CDR2 FRNRAP. CDR3 length: 18 residues. Trimming shortened V by 1 base and J by 0 bases, and 18 bases separated the two germline ends. The CDR3 DNA follows: TGTGCTAGTGGTTTGGCCAACCAGGGGAGCCGGGCTAACTATGGCTACACCTTC. This codes for CASGLANQGSRANYGYTF. Complete variable domain (other parts from reference TRBV12-5 and TRBJ1-2): DARVTQTPRHKVTEMGQEVTMRCQPILGHNTVFWYRQTMMQGLELLAYFRNRAPLDDSGMPKDRFSAEMPDATLATLKIQPSEPRDSAVYFCASGLANQGSRANYGYTFGSGTRLTVV.

The DNA of the CDR3 is TGTGCCAGTAGTATAGGGTCCCGACAGGGACTACAGCCCCAGCATTTT. Its protein product is CASSIGSRQGLQPQHF. The chain couples TRBV19 to TRBJ1-5, with 7 bases lining up with TRBD1. This CDR3 contains 16 residues. The germline V gene encodes CDR1 LNHDA and CDR2 SQIVND (reference sequence). V shed 1 base and J 7 bases; nucleotides not matched to a gene: 10.

The CDR3 sequence is CASSYRTGVMNTEAFF. CDR3 DNA sequence: TGTGCCAGCAGTTACAGGACAGGGGTCATGAACACTGAAGCTTTCTTT. V and J are TRBV6-5 and TRBJ1-1; 9 positions match TRBD1. With V trimmed by 2 bases and J by 0 bases, 4 bases remained unmatched. Germline V lookup: CDR1 MNHEY, CDR2 SVGAGI. This CDR3 is built from 16 residues.

This clonotype came up a few times. The rearrangement joins TRBV6-1 to TRBJ2-1, with 7 bases that match TRBD2. The ends lost 0 bases at V and 8 bases at J; junction bases unmatched: 13. This CDR3 contains 17 residues. The V gene's germline CDR1 is MNHNS and CDR2 SASEGT. The CDR3 sequence is CASSEALFGLEIDEQFF. The CDR3 DNA follows: TGTGCCAGCAGTGAAGCGTTGTTCGGACTAGAGATTGATGAGCAGTTCTTC.

This clonotype has more than one count but fewer than ten. V gene TRBV4-1 combines with J gene TRBJ2-1, with D perhaps matching TRBD1 or TRBD2 (5 bases each). V was pared by 0 bases and J by 10 bases, with 10 bases between. Germline V gives CDR1 MGHRA, CDR2 YSYEKL. The CDR3 is made up of 13 amino acids. The CDR3 sequence: CASSQDTGAEQFF. The CDR3, as DNA: TGCGCCAGCAGCCAAGATACCGGGGCCGAGCAGTTCTTC.

This clonotype has a count of ten or more. The CDR3 region has the DNA TGTGCCAGCAGCCAACAGGGGGAACCCTTTGAAGCTTTCTTT. Protein product: CASSQQGEPFEAFF. The chain links TRBV14 to TRBJ1-1, with 7 bases fitting TRBD1. The V gene end was trimmed by 2 bases and the J gene end by 7 bases; junction bases not matched to a gene: 7. There are 14 residues in the CDR3. Germline V lookup: CDR1 SGHDN, CDR2 FVKESK.

This clonotype was found a few times. The genes are TRBV5-5 and TRBJ1-5, with TRBD1 matching 10 bases. After removal of 4 bases from V and 5 bases from J, the junction contained 9 bases not matched to a gene. The CDR3 has 16 residues. Per the germline V gene, CDR1 is SGHKS and CDR2 is YYEKEE (reference sequence). CDR3 loop: CASSETGQGNDQPQHF. The CDR3 region has the DNA TGTGCCAGCAGCGAAACGGGACAGGGGAATGATCAGCCCCAGCATTTT.

The sample holds a few counts of this clonotype. The genes are TRBV2 and TRBJ2-5; 8 bases fit TRBD2. The CDR3 is 16 residues long. V gave up 2 bases and J gave up 2 bases; unmatched junction bases: 7. The V gene's germline CDR1 is SNHLY and CDR2 FYNNEI. CDR3 DNA sequence: TGTGCCAGCAGTGAAATCCCTAGCGGGCCACAAGAGACCCAGTACTTC. Its protein is CASSEIPSGPQETQYF.

V is TRBV12-3 or TRBV12-4 and J is TRBJ2-5; TRBD2 matches at 9 bases. V dropped 6 bases and J dropped 7; count of bases not matched to a gene: 9. CDR3 length equals 14 residues. In DNA, the CDR3 is TGTGCCAGCAGCCCGAGCGGGAGGTATTCGACCCAGTACTTC. Protein sequence: CASSPSGRYSTQYF.